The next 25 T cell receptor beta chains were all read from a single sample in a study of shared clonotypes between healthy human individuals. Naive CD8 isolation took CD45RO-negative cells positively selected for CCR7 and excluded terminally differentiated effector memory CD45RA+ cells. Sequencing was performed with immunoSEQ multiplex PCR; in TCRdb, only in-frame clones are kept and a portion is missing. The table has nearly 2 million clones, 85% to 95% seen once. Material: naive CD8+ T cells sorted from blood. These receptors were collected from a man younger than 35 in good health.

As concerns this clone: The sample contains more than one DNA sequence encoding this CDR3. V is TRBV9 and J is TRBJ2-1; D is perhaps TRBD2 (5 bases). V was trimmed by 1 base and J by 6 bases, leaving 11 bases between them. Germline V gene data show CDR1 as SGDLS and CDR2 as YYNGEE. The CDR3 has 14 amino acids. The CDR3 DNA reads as TGTGCCAGCAGCGTAAGTGGAGGCCGCAATGAGCAGTTCTTC. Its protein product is CASSVSGGRNEQFF.

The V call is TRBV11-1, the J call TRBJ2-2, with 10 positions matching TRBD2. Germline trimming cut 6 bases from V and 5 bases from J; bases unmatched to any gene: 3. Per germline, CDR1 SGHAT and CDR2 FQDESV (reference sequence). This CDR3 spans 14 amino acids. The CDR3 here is CASSKAGGTGELFF. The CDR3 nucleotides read TGTGCCAGCAGTAAAGCGGGGGGGACCGGGGAGCTGTTTTTT.

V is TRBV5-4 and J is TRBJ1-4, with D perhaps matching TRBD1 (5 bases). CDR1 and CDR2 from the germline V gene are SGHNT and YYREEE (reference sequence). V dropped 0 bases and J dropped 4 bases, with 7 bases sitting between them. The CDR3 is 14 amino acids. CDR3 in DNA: TGTGCCAGCAGCTTGGAAGGGGATAATGAAAAACTGTTTTTT. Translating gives CASSLEGDNEKLFF.

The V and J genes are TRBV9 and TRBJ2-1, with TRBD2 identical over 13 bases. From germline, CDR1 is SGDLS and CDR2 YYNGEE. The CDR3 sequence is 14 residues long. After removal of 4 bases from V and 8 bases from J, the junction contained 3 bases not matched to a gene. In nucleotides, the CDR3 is TGTGCCAGCAGCAGGGGACTAGCGGGGTATGAGCAGTTCTTC. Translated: CASSRGLAGYEQFF.

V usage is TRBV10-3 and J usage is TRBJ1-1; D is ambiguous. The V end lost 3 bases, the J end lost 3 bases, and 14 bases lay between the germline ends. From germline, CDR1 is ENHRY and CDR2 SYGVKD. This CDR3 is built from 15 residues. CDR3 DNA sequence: TGTGCCATCAGTGAATATTCCTCGCGGGACACTGAAGCTTTCTTT. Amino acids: CAISEYSSRDTEAFF.

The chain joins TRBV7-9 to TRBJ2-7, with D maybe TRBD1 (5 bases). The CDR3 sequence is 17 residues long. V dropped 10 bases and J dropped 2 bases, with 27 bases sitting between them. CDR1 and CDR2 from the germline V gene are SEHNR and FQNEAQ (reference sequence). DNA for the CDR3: TGTGCCACCGAGCTCCCCTACAGGCCCAATACCCCCTACGAGCAGTACTTC. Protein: CATELPYRPNTPYEQYF.

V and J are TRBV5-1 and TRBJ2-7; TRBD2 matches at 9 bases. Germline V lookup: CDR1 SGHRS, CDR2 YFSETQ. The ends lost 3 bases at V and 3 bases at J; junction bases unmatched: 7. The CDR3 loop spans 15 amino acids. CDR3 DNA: TGCGCCAGCAGCTCCGGTCCTAGCGGGGTCTACGAGCAGTACTTC. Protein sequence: CASSSGPSGVYEQYF.

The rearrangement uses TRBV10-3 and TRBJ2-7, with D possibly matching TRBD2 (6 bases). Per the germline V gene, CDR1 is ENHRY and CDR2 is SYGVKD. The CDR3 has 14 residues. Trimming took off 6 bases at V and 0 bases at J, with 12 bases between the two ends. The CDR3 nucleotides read TGTGCCATCAGCGTGGGGACTGCCTCCTACGAGCAGTACTTC. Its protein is CAISVGTASYEQYF.

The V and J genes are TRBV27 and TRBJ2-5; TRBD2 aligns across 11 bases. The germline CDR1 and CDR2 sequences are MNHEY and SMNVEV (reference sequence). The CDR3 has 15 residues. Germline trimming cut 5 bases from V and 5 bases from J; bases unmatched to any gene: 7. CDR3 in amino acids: CASSPLAGGYETQYF. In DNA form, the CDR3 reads TGTGCCAGCAGTCCTCTAGCGGGGGGCTATGAGACCCAGTACTTC.

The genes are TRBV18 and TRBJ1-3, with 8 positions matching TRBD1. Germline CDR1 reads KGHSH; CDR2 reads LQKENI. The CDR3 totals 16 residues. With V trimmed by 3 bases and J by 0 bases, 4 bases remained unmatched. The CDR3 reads CASSPTGQVSGNTIYF. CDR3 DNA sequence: TGTGCCAGCTCACCTACGGGACAGGTCTCTGGAAACACCATATATTTT.

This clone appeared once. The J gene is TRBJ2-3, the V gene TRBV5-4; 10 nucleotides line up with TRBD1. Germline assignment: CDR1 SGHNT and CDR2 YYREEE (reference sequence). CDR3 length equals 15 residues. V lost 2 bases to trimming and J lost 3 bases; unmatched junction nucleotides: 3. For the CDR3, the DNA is TGTGCCAGCAGCTTCGGGACAGGGGTAACAGATACGCAGTATTTT. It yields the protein CASSFGTGVTDTQYF.

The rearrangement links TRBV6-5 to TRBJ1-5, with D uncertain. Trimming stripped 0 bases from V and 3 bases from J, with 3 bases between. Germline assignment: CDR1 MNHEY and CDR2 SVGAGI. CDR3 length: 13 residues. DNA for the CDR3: TGTGCCAGCAGTTACTCTTTCAATCAGCCCCAGCATTTT. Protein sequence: CASSYSFNQPQHF.

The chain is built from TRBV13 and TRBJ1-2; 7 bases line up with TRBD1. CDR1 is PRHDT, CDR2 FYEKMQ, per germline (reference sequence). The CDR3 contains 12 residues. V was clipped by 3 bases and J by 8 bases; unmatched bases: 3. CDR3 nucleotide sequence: TGTGCCAGCAGCTTCCGACAGGGAGGCTACACCTTC. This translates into CASSFRQGGYTF.

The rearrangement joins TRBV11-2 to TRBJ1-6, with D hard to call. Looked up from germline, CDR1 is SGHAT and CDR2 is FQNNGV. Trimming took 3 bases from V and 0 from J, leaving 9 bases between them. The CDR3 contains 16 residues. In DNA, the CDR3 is TGTGCCAGCAGCTTGGATAGAGGCTCCTATAATTCACCCCTCCACTTT. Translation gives CASSLDRGSYNSPLHF.

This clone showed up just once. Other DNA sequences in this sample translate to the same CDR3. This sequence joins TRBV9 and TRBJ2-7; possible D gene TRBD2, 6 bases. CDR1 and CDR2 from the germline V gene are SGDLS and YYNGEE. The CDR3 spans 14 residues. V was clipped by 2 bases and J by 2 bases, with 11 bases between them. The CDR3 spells CASSVGTLAYEQYF. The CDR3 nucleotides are TGTGCCAGCAGCGTCGGGACTCTAGCCTACGAGCAGTACTTC.

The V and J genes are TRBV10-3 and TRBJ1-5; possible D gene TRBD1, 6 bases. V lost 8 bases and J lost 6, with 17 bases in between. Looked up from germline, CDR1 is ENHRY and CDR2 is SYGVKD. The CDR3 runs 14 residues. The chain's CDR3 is CAIAQGGGGQPQHF. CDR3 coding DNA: TGTGCCATCGCCCAAGGAGGGGGGGGTCAGCCCCAGCATTTT.

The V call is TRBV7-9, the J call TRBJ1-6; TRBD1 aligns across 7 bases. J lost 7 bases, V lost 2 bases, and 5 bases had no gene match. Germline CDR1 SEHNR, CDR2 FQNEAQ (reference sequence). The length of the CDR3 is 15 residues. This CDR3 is CASSLKATGNSPLHF. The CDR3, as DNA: TGTGCCAGCAGCTTAAAAGCGACAGGGAATTCACCCCTCCACTTT.

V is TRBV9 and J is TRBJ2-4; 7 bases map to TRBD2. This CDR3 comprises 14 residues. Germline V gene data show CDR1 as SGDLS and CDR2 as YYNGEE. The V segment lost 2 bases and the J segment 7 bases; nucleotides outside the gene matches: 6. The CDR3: CASSVDRGGNIQYF. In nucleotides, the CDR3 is TGTGCCAGCAGCGTCGATAGGGGAGGGAACATTCAGTACTTC. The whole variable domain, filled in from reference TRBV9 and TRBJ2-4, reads DSGVTQTPKHLITATGQRVTLRCSPRSGDLSVYWYQQSLDQGLQFLIQYYNGEERAKGNILERFSAQQFPDLHSELNLSSLELGDSALYFCASSVDRGGNIQYFGAGTRLSVL.

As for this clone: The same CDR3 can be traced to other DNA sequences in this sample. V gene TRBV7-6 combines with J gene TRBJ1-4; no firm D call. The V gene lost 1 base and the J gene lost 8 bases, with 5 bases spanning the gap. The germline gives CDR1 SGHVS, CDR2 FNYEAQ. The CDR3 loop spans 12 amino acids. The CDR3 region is CASSLEGEKLFF. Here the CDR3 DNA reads TGTGCCAGCAGCTTAGAAGGCGAAAAACTGTTTTTT.

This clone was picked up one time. The CDR3: CASSAAQVYEQYF. Here the CDR3 DNA reads TGCGCCAGCAGCGCCGCACAGGTCTACGAGCAGTACTTC. This chain uses TRBV10-2 with TRBJ2-7; D is perhaps TRBD1 (5 bases). V was shortened by 6 bases and J by 3 bases, with 12 bases between the two germline ends. The germline V gene encodes CDR1 WSHSY and CDR2 SAAADI. The CDR3 has 13 residues.

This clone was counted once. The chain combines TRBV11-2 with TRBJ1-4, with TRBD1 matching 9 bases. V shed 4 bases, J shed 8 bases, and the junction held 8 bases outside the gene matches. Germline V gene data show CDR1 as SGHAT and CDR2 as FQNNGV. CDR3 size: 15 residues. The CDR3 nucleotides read TGTGCCAGCAGCTCCGGGACAGGGCTAAGGGAAAAACTGTTTTTT. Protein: CASSSGTGLREKLFF.

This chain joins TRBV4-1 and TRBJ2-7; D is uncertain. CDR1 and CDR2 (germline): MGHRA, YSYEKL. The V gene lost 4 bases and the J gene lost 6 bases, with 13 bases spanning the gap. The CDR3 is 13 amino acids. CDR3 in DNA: TGCGCCAGCAGCCTTAGGTTGGCAGGCGAGCAGTACTTC. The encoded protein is CASSLRLAGEQYF.

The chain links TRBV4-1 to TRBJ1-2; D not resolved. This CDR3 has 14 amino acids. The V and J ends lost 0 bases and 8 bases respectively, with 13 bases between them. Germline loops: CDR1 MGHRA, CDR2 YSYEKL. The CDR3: CASSQDIGSHGYTF. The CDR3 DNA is TGCGCCAGCAGCCAAGATATTGGTAGTCACGGCTACACCTTC.

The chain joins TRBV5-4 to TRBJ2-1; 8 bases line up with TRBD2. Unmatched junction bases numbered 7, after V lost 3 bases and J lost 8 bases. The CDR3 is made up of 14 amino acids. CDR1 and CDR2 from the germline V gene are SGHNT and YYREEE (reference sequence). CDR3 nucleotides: TGTGCCAGCAGCTCAGCGGGAGTTGAGGATGAGCAGTTCTTC. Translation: CASSSAGVEDEQFF.

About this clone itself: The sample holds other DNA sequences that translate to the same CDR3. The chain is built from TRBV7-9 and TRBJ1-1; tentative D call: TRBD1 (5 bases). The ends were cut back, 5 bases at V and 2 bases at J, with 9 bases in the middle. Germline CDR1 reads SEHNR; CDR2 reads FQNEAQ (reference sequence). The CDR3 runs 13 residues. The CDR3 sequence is CASSPGLNTEAFF. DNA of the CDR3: TGTGCCAGCAGCCCAGGGCTAAACACTGAAGCTTTCTTT.